Below are 28 T cell receptor beta chains sequenced from a single sample in a study of shared T cell receptors in the human thymus. Repertoires were generated with immunoSEQ multiplex PCR, while TCRdb's copy carries only in-frame clones and drops some. The sample consists of about 500,000 clones, around 82% of them appearing once. Another study also made use of these data, one on human thymus T cells.

Sequences were obtained from thymocytes. The receptors here all came from a boy less than two years old with a congenital heart defect.

The sample holds one count of this clone. The chain uses TRBV12-5 and TRBJ2-6; TRBD2 matches at 7 bases. Germline CDR1 is LGHNT and CDR2 is FRNRAP. V trimming: 1 base; J trimming: 4 bases; junction bases outside the gene matches: 13. CDR3 length: 19 residues. The CDR3 DNA reads TGTGCTAGTGGTTTGGAGGGAGGGGCGGTCGCAGGGGGGGCCAACGTCCTGACTTTC. This gives the protein CASGLEGGAVAGGANVLTF.

The chain is built from TRBV4-3 and TRBJ2-5, with D maybe TRBD2 (6 bases). The CDR3 contains 15 residues. Trimming cost V 0 bases and J 6 bases, with 14 bases left between them. Germline V gives CDR1 LGHNA, CDR2 YSLEER. The CDR3 reads CASSQDPLAIKTQYF. DNA for the CDR3: TGCGCCAGCAGCCAAGATCCGCTAGCGATAAAGACCCAGTACTTC.

This sequence joins TRBV5-8 and TRBJ2-7, with D possibly being TRBD2 (5 bases). The V gene lost 5 bases and the J gene lost 6 bases, with 12 bases spanning the gap. CDR1 SGHTS and CDR2 YDEGEE come from the germline V gene. The CDR3 extends over 12 amino acids. The CDR3 coding sequence is TGTGCCAGCAGGCCGCGAGGGTGCGAGCAGTACTTC. This encodes CASRPRGCEQYF.

This chain connects TRBV5-6 to TRBJ1-4; 8 bases are a match to TRBD1. V gave up 2 bases and J gave up 5 bases; unmatched junction bases: 8. The length of the CDR3 is 16 residues. Germline lookup yields CDR1 SGHDT and CDR2 YYEEEE. The CDR3: CASSFRRDRGNEKLFF. In DNA form, the CDR3 reads TGTGCCAGCAGCTTCCGCCGTGACAGGGGCAATGAAAAACTGTTTTTT.

V gene TRBV19 combines with J gene TRBJ1-5, with 7 positions matching TRBD1. CDR1 and CDR2 from the germline V gene are LNHDA and SQIVND (reference sequence). V lost 4 bases to trimming and J lost 0 bases; unmatched junction nucleotides: 9. The CDR3 sequence is 17 residues long. The CDR3 spells CASSTRDRVYSNQPQHF. CDR3 sequence (DNA): TGTGCCAGTAGTACACGCGACAGGGTCTATAGCAATCAGCCCCAGCATTTT.

V gene TRBV27 combines with J gene TRBJ2-7; 10 bases map to TRBD2. The V gene end was trimmed by 8 bases and the J gene end by 3 bases; junction bases not matched to a gene: 13. Germline V lookup: CDR1 MNHEY, CDR2 SMNVEV (reference sequence). The CDR3 length is 16 residues. The CDR3 sequence is CASQESGRAQNYEQYF. The DNA of the CDR3 is TGTGCCAGCCAGGAAAGCGGGAGGGCTCAGAACTACGAGCAGTACTTC.

The chain couples TRBV30 to TRBJ2-7; 8 nucleotides agree with TRBD1. This CDR3 comprises 16 residues. The V segment lost 0 bases and the J segment 2 bases; nucleotides outside the gene matches: 9. Per germline, CDR1 GTSNPN and CDR2 SVGIG (reference sequence). The CDR3 is CAWSVFRTGRTYEQYF. The CDR3, as DNA: TGTGCCTGGAGTGTCTTCCGGACAGGGAGAACCTACGAGCAGTACTTC.

This chain uses TRBV7-2 with TRBJ2-7; no clear D. Between the trimmed V and J ends, which lost 5 bases and 1 base, there was a span of 18 bases. The CDR3 sequence is 16 residues long. Germline CDR1 reads SGHTA; CDR2 reads FQGNSA. As DNA, the CDR3 is TGTGCCAGCAGCGACAACCCATTGCGTCATTCCTACGAGCAGTACTTC. It encodes CASSDNPLRHSYEQYF.

V gene TRBV6-6 combines with J gene TRBJ2-7, with 9 nucleotides matching TRBD1. Germline trimming cut 1 base from V and 7 bases from J; bases unmatched to any gene: 5. Per the germline V gene, CDR1 is MNHNY and CDR2 is SVGAGI (reference sequence). The CDR3 length is 14 residues. The DNA for the CDR3 is TGTGCCAGCAGTTACTTACAGGGGGCTGGAGAGCAGTACTTC. Amino acids: CASSYLQGAGEQYF.

V usage is TRBV6-1 and J usage is TRBJ2-1; TRBD2 matches 8 bases. Per the germline V gene, CDR1 is MNHNS and CDR2 is SASEGT. CDR3 length: 15 amino acids. J gave up 5 bases and V 4 bases, and 7 bases lay outside the gene matches. CDR3 protein: CASSGRGGSHNEQFF. The CDR3 DNA reads as TGTGCCAGCAGTGGACGGGGGGGCAGCCACAATGAGCAGTTCTTC.

This chain connects TRBV15 to TRBJ1-3; TRBD1 agrees at 9 bases. The V gene end was trimmed by 5 bases and the J gene end by 4 bases; junction bases not matched to a gene: 6. This CDR3 is 15 amino acids long. Germline CDR1 and CDR2: LNHNV and YYDKDF (reference sequence). CDR3: CATSATGGRGNTIYF. CDR3 in DNA: TGTGCCACCAGCGCTACAGGGGGCAGGGGAAACACCATATATTTT.

Of note for this clone: Other DNA sequences of this sample code for an identical CDR3. The chain links TRBV5-6 to TRBJ2-2; 7 bases are shared with TRBD2. J gave up 7 bases and V 0 bases, and 9 bases lay outside the gene matches. The CDR3 is 16 amino acids. The V gene's germline CDR1 is SGHDT and CDR2 YYEEEE. CDR3: CASSLGGGRDSGELFF. The CDR3 DNA reads as TGTGCCAGCAGCTTGGGTGGCGGGAGAGATAGCGGGGAGCTGTTTTTT.

V usage is TRBV30 and J usage is TRBJ2-1; 12 bases map to TRBD2. Germline loops: CDR1 GTSNPN, CDR2 SVGIG (reference sequence). This CDR3 region has 16 residues. After removal of 0 bases from V and 5 bases from J, the junction contained 5 bases not matched to a gene. CDR3: CAWSVRLAGGDNEQFF. The CDR3 DNA follows: TGTGCCTGGAGTGTACGGCTAGCGGGAGGGGACAATGAGCAGTTCTTC. The full variable domain, its missing parts supplied by reference TRBV30 and TRBJ2-1, is SQTIHQWPATLVQPVGSPLSLECTVEGTSNPNLYWYRQAAGRGLQLLFYSVGIGQISSEVPQNLSASRPQDRQFILSSKKLLLSDSGFYLCAWSVRLAGGDNEQFFGPGTRLTVL.

V usage is TRBV5-6 and J usage is TRBJ2-7; TRBD2 agrees at 10 bases. The CDR3 contains 17 residues. Germline values: CDR1 SGHDT, CDR2 YYEEEE. V dropped 7 bases and J dropped 1; count of bases not matched to a gene: 14. The CDR3 here is CASGRFRGTSESYEQYF. CDR3 coding DNA: TGTGCCAGCGGCAGGTTTCGGGGGACTAGCGAATCCTACGAGCAGTACTTC.

This CDR3 reads CASSLDRDTQPQHF. DNA for the CDR3: TGCGCCAGCAGCCTCGACAGGGACACTCAGCCCCAGCATTTT. J is TRBJ1-5 and V is TRBV5-1; 7 bases match TRBD1. V gave up 4 bases and J gave up 6 bases; unmatched junction bases: 7. This CDR3 has 14 amino acids. Germline V lookup: CDR1 SGHRS, CDR2 YFSETQ. The variable domain in full, with the rest retrieved from reference TRBV5-1 and TRBJ1-5, is KAGVTQTPRYLIKTRGQQVTLSCSPISGHRSVSWYQQTPGQGLQFLFEYFSETQRNKGNFPGRFSGRQFSNSRSEMNVSTLELGDSALYLCASSLDRDTQPQHFGDGTRLSIL.

This clone was counted between two and nine times. The rearrangement joins TRBV7-9 to TRBJ1-3; TRBD1 agrees at 9 bases. CDR1 SEHNR and CDR2 FQNEAQ come from the germline V gene (reference sequence). The CDR3 runs to 14 residues. The V and J ends lost 5 bases and 8 bases, in that order; junction bases with no gene match: 7. CDR3 sequence reads: CASSQRDREHTIYF. In nucleotides, the CDR3 is TGTGCCAGCAGCCAAAGGGACAGGGAACACACCATATATTTT.

The sample holds a few counts of this clone. The rearrangement uses TRBV29-1 and TRBJ2-1; 9 bases fit TRBD2. Germline assignment: CDR1 SQVTM and CDR2 ANQGSEA. V shed 7 bases and J 8 bases; nucleotides not matched to a gene: 21. CDR3 length: 17 amino acids. The chain's CDR3 is CSALHPHGSGRIDEQFF. CDR3 nucleotides: TGCAGCGCCCTCCACCCCCATGGGAGCGGGAGGATAGATGAGCAGTTCTTC.

This chain connects TRBV18 to TRBJ2-7; D gene ambiguous. The V gene's germline CDR1 is KGHSH and CDR2 LQKENI. V lost 4 bases and J 1 base, leaving 5 bases between the germline ends. The CDR3 has 12 amino acids. As DNA, the CDR3 is TGTGCCAGCTCACTGGCTTCCTACGAGCAGTACTTC. Translation: CASSLASYEQYF.

The J gene is TRBJ2-3, the V gene TRBV27; 12 bases are shared with TRBD2. The V gene's germline CDR1 is MNHEY and CDR2 SMNVEV (reference sequence). The CDR3 consists of 16 residues. Germline trimming cut 4 bases from V and 5 bases from J; bases unmatched to any gene: 7. The CDR3: CASSSALAGGRDTQYF. CDR3 nucleotide sequence: TGTGCCAGCAGTTCGGCACTAGCGGGAGGAAGAGATACGCAGTATTTT.

The chain employs TRBV5-1 and TRBJ2-3; no reliable D call. V gave up 4 bases and J gave up 5 bases, with 20 bases separating them. CDR3 size: 16 residues. Germline V gives CDR1 SGHRS, CDR2 YFSETQ. The DNA of the CDR3 is TGCGCCAGCAGCCCCCCCCTAGTTTCGCTTCGAGATACGCAGTATTTT. Its protein is CASSPPLVSLRDTQYF.

V gene TRBV21-1 combines with J gene TRBJ2-5; the table's D call, TRBD1, was not checked against the DNA. TRBV21-1 counts as a pseudogene. The CDR3 runs 16 residues. As DNA, the CDR3 is TGTGCCAGCATCCATCCCCACAGGGCCTACCAAGAGACCCAGTACTTC. Protein product: CASIHPHRAYQETQYF.

The chain recombines TRBV11-1 with TRBJ2-7; 8 bases match TRBD1. Germline V lookup: CDR1 SGHAT, CDR2 FQDESV (reference sequence). CDR3 length: 16 residues. Trimming took 5 bases from V and 1 from J; bases not matched to a gene: 10. The CDR3 sequence: CASSPRDRWFSYEQYF. DNA for the CDR3: TGTGCCAGCAGCCCGAGGGACAGGTGGTTTTCCTACGAGCAGTACTTC.

V gene TRBV5-8 combines with J gene TRBJ2-6; 10 positions match TRBD1. Germline CDR1 and CDR2: SGHTS and YDEGEE. The trim removed 4 bases at V and 0 bases at J, leaving 4 bases unmatched. CDR3 length: 17 residues. The CDR3 DNA is TGTGCCAGCAGCACGGGACAGGGGAACTCTGGGGCCAACGTCCTGACTTTC. Amino acid sequence: CASSTGQGNSGANVLTF. The full variable domain, its missing parts supplied by reference TRBV5-8 and TRBJ2-6, is EAGVTQSPTHLIKTRGQQATLRCSPISGHTSVYWYQQALGLGLQFLLWYDEGEERNRGNFPPRFSGRQFPNYSSELNVNALELEDSALYLCASSTGQGNSGANVLTFGAGSRLTVL.

The chain is built from TRBV19 and TRBJ2-1, with D possibly TRBD2 on 5 matching bases. The germline V gene has CDR1 LNHDA and CDR2 SQIVND (reference sequence). The CDR3 sequence is 14 residues long. The germline V and J ends were trimmed by 0 bases and 3 bases, with 6 bases remaining between them. This CDR3 is CASSIERGYNEQFF. The DNA of the CDR3 is TGTGCCAGTAGTATAGAACGGGGCTACAATGAGCAGTTCTTC.

The gene calls are TRBV6-1 and TRBJ2-7; D gene uncertain. Trimming took off 0 bases at V and 1 base at J, with 10 bases between the two ends. CDR3 length: 15 amino acids. Germline CDR1 reads MNHNS; CDR2 reads SASEGT. The CDR3 DNA reads as TGTGCCAGCAGTGAAGCGCTCTGCGGATCCTACGAGCAGTACTTC. This encodes CASSEALCGSYEQYF.

V gene TRBV2 combines with J gene TRBJ2-7; possibly TRBD2 for D (6 bases). The V gene's germline CDR1 is SNHLY and CDR2 FYNNEI. Deletions cut 8 bases from V and 0 bases from J, with 14 bases between. The CDR3 contains 14 residues. The CDR3 DNA reads as TGTGCCAGCCTAGAGGAGGGCCTCTCCTACGAGCAGTACTTC. Amino acids: CASLEEGLSYEQYF.

The chain employs TRBV30 and TRBJ2-7; 7 bases agree with TRBD2. CDR1 and CDR2 from the germline V gene are GTSNPN and SVGIG (reference sequence). The CDR3 extends over 14 amino acids. V gave up 3 bases and J gave up 2 bases; unmatched junction bases: 7. The CDR3 DNA is TGTGCCTGGAGAGATCCCGCGGGAGCCTACGAGCAGTACTTC. Translated: CAWRDPAGAYEQYF.

The rearrangement joins TRBV25-1 to TRBJ2-3; TRBD2 matches at 9 bases. Per germline, CDR1 MGHDK and CDR2 SYGVNS. The CDR3 loop spans 15 amino acids. Losses at the gene ends were 1 base for V and 4 bases for J; bases not matched to a gene: 3. CDR3 residues: CASSESGTSSDTQYF. The DNA of the CDR3 is TGTGCCAGCAGTGAATCAGGGACTAGCTCAGATACGCAGTATTTT.